This entry features one TCR beta chain sequence. The antigen remains undetermined. The sample is drawn from a study of CD8 T cells in Susac syndrome. The sequenced target, TCR beta, came from blood CD8+ and CD4+ T cells. Findings and caveats of the study: The study acknowledged a relatively small number of individuals in its TCR sequencing and HLA analysis.

RNA was extracted with the RNeasy kit, and a quantity of 0.5 to 1 ug was reverse transcribed using random hexamers. TCR beta CDR3 was amplified by immunoSEQ multiplex PCR. This amplification extended across 54 Vbeta and 13 Jbeta segments. MiXCR, run by TCRdb on the immunoSEQ multiplex PCR reads, gives a single entry per CDR3 protein. The sample holds some 200,000 distinct CDR3 sequences, 90% to 95% seen once. Sequencing was done on a sample of CD4+ T cells from PBMCs. The origin of this receptor is a human donor with multiple sclerosis.

The CDR3 DNA is TGCAGTGCTACCCGGGACAGGACGACCATTCAGTACTTC. Amino acids: CSATRDRTTIQYF. The chain links TRBV20-1 to TRBJ2-4; the match to TRBD1 covers 8 bases. With V trimmed by 4 bases and J by 9 bases, 8 bases remained unmatched. CDR3 length: 13 amino acids. Germline CDR1 reads DFQATT; CDR2 reads SNEGSKA (reference sequence).